This TCR beta chain was obtained from a study of blood T cell repertoires in COVID-19. This table comes from immunoSEQ multiplex PCR, and its TCRdb copy is limited to in-frame clones, with some not included. Found here are 200,000 to 250,000 clones, 80% to 90% of them singletons; the top ten hold around a tenth. The CDR3 covers 17 residues. Trimming shortened V by 1 base and J by 0 bases, and 14 bases separated the two germline ends. The germline V gene has CDR1 SGHKS and CDR2 YYEKEE (reference sequence). The sequenced material came from PBMCs or T cells enriched from blood (not recorded which). This TCR was sampled from a man aged 18 to 29 with acute COVID-19. V usage is TRBV5-5 and J usage is TRBJ2-1; D is undetermined. DNA for the CDR3: TGTGCCAGCAGCTTGCAAGGCGGTACCTTCTCCTACAATGAGCAGTTCTTC. This sequence encodes CASSLQGGTFSYNEQFF.